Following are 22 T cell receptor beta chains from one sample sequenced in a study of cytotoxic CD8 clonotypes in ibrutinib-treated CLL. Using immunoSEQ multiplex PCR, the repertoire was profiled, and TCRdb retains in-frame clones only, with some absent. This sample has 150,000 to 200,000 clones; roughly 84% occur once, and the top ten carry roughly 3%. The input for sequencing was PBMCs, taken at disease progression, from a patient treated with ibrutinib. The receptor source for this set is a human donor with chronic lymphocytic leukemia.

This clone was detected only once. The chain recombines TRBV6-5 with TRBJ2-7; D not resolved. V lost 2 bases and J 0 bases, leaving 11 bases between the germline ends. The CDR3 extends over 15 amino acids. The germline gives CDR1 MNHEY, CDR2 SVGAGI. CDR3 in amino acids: CASSYALRSSYEQYF. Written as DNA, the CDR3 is TGTGCCAGCAGTTACGCATTAAGATCCTCCTACGAGCAGTACTTC.

This chain's CDR3 is CASSVESGLGTDTQYF. The CDR3 DNA is TGTGCCAGCAGCGTAGAATCTGGCCTGGGGACAGATACGCAGTATTTT. The chain combines TRBV9 with TRBJ2-3; the D is unclear. Looked up from germline, CDR1 is SGDLS and CDR2 is YYNGEE. The CDR3 runs 16 residues. V lost 0 bases and J 3 bases, leaving 14 bases between the germline ends.

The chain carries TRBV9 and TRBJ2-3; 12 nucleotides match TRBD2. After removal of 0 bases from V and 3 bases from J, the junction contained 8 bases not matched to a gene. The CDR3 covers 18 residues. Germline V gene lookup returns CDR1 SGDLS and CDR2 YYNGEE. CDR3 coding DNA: TGTGCCAGCAGCGTAGGAGCTAGCGGGAGGGCCGGGACAGATACGCAGTATTTT. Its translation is CASSVGASGRAGTDTQYF.

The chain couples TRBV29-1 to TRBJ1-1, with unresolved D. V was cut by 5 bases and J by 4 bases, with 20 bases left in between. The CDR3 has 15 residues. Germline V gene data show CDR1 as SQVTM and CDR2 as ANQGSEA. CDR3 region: CSVQQRPRPSTEAFF. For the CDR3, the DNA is TGCAGCGTTCAACAACGTCCTCGACCCAGCACTGAAGCTTTCTTT.

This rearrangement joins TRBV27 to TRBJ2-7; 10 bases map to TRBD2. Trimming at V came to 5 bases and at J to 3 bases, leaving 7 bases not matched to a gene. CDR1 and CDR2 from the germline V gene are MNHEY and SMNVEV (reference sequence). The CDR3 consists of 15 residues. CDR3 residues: CASSQLAGPIYEQYF. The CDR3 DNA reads TGTGCCAGCAGTCAACTAGCGGGACCTATCTACGAGCAGTACTTC.

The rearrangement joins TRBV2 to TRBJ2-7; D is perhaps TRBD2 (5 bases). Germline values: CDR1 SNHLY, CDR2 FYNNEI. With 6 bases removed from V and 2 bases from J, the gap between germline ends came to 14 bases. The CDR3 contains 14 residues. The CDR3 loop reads CASRLQVGTYEQYF. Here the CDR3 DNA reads TGTGCCAGCAGGCTCCAAGTCGGGACCTACGAGCAGTACTTC.

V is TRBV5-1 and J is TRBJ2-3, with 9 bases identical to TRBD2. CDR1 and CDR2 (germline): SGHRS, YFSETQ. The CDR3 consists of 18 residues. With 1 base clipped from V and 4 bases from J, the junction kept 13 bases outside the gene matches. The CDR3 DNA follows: TGCGCCAGCAGCTTGAGGGCGGGAGGGCCTATGGGGGCAGATACGCAGTATTTT. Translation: CASSLRAGGPMGADTQYF.

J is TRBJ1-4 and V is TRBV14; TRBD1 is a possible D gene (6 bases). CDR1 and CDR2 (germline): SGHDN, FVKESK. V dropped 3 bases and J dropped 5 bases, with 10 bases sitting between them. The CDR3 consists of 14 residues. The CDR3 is CASSQGAGNEKLFF. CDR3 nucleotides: TGTGCCAGCAGCCAGGGGGCAGGGAATGAAAAACTGTTTTTT.

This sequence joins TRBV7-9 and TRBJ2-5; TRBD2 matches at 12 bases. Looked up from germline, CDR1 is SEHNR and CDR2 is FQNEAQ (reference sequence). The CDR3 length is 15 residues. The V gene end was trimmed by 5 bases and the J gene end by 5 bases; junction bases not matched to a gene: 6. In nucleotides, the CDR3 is TGTGCCAGCAGCCGAACCGGGACTAGCGGGGAGACCCAGTACTTC. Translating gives CASSRTGTSGETQYF.

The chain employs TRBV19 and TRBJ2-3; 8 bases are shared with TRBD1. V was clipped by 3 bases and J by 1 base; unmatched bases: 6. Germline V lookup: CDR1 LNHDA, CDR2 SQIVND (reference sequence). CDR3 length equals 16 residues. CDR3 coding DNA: TGTGCCAGTAGTATGGGACAGGTCAGAGGCACAGATACGCAGTATTTT. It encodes CASSMGQVRGTDTQYF.

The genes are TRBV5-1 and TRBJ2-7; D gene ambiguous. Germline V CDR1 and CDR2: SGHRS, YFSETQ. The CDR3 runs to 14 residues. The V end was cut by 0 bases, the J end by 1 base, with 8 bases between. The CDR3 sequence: CASSLEGHSYEQYF. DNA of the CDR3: TGCGCCAGCAGCTTGGAAGGCCATTCCTACGAGCAGTACTTC.

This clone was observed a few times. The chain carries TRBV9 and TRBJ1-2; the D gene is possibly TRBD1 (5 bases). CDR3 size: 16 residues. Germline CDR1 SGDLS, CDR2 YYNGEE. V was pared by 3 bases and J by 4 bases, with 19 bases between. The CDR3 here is CASSAHAGSSLYGYTF. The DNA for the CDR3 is TGTGCCAGCAGCGCCCATGCAGGGAGTTCGCTCTATGGCTACACCTTC.

CDR3 sequence: CASSQFSGRTGELFF. DNA of the CDR3: TGCGCCAGCAGCCAATTCAGTGGCCGCACCGGGGAGCTGTTTTTT. This sequence joins TRBV4-1 and TRBJ2-2, with unresolved D. CDR3 length: 15 residues. V was clipped by 2 bases and J by 4 bases, with 11 bases between them. Germline V gives CDR1 MGHRA, CDR2 YSYEKL.

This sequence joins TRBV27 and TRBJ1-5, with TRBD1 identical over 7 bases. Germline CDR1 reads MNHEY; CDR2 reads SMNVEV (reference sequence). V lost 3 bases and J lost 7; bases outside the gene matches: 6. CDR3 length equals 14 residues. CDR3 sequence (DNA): TGTGCCAGCAGTTTCGGACAGGAAGGACAGCCCCAGCATTTT. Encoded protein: CASSFGQEGQPQHF.

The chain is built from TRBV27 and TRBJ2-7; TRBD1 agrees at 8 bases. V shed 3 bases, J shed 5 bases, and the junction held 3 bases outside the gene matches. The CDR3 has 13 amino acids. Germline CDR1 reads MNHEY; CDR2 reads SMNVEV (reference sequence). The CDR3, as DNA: TGTGCCAGCAGTTTCGACAGGGGAGACGAGCAGTACTTC. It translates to CASSFDRGDEQYF.

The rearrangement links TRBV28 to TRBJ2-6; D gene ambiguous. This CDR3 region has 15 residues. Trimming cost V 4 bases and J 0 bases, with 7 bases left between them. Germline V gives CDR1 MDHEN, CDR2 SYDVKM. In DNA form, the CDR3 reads TGTGCCAGCAGTTCCGTCCACTCTGGGGCCAACGTCCTGACTTTC. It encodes CASSSVHSGANVLTF.

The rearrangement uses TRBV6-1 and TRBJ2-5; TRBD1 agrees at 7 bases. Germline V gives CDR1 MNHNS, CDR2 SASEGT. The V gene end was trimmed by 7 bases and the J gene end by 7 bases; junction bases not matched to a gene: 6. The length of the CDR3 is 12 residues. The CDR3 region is CASTTGVGTQYF. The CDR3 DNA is TGTGCCAGCACCACAGGGGTGGGGACCCAGTACTTC.

As DNA, the CDR3 is TGCGCCAGCAGCCAAGATCAGGGGGTCGGCAATGAGCAGTTCTTC. This sequence encodes CASSQDQGVGNEQFF. The rearrangement joins TRBV4-1 to TRBJ2-1; 7 bases align to TRBD1. V lost 0 bases to trimming and J lost 6 bases; unmatched junction nucleotides: 5. From germline, CDR1 is MGHRA and CDR2 YSYEKL. This CDR3 contains 15 residues.

Written as DNA, the CDR3 is TGTGCCACCAGCAGAGTAGCCGGGAGAGAGACCCAGTACTTC. It is translated as CATSRVAGRETQYF. V gene TRBV15 combines with J gene TRBJ2-5, with D possibly TRBD2 on 6 matching bases. V was clipped by 1 base and J by 4 bases, with 10 bases between them. CDR1 and CDR2 from the germline V gene are LNHNV and YYDKDF (reference sequence). The CDR3 is made up of 14 amino acids.

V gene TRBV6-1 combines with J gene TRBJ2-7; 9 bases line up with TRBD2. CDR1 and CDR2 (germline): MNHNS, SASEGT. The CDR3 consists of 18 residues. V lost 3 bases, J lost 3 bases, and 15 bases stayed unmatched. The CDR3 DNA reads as TGTGCCAGCAGTGATAGACATTCTACCGGGACTAGCAGCTACGAGCAGTACTTC. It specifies CASSDRHSTGTSSYEQYF.

CDR3 bases: TGTGCCAGCAGCTCCACAGGGGGTGCAACTAATGAAAAACTGTTTTTT. This sequence encodes CASSSTGGATNEKLFF. This chain uses TRBV11-2 with TRBJ1-4; 8 nucleotides align to TRBD1. The germline V gene encodes CDR1 SGHAT and CDR2 FQNNGV. V was clipped by 4 bases and J by 0 bases; unmatched bases: 4. The CDR3 runs to 16 residues.

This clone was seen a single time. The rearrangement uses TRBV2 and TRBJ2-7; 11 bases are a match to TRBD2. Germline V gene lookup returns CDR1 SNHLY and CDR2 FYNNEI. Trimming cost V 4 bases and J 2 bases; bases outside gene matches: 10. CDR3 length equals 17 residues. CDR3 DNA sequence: TGTGCCAGCAGTGGACCCTGGCTAGCGGGAGGCCCCTACGAGCAGTACTTC. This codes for CASSGPWLAGGPYEQYF. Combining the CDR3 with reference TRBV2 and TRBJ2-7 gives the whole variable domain EPEVTQTPSHQVTQMGQEVILRCVPISNHLYFYWYRQILGQKVEFLVSFYNNEISEKSEIFDDQFSVERPDGSNFTLKIRSTKLEDSAMYFCASSGPWLAGGPYEQYFGPGTRLTVT.